The following is a TCR beta chain sequence with its context. What it binds is not known. This CDR3 has 17 residues. Per germline, CDR1 SGHAT and CDR2 FQNNGV. V shed 2 bases, J shed 4 bases, and the junction held 13 bases outside the gene matches. The sample belongs to a study of cytomegalovirus exposure and HLA in healthy donors. The PCR employed 60 Vbeta primers together with 13 Jbeta primers. This table comes from immunoSEQ multiplex PCR, and its TCRdb copy is limited to in-frame clones, with some not included. The table records about 150,000 clones, nearly 80% of them present only once. Whole-study findings and limits: Later analysis showed most CMV-associated TCR beta chains appearing HLA-restricted.

The sequence derives from a man aged 25-45 years in good health and CMV-seropositive. The sample consisted of PBMCs. This chain joins TRBV11-2 and TRBJ2-7; TRBD1 aligns across 8 bases. The CDR3 spells CASSLSLGQGRRYEQYF. In DNA, the CDR3 is TGTGCCAGCAGCTTAAGCCTCGGACAGGGACGTCGATACGAGCAGTACTTC.